A single sample gave rise to the 15 T cell receptor beta chains below, sequenced in a study of CD8+ T cells in alopecia areata. RNA was isolated and reverse transcribed to cDNA, the sequencing template. Libraries were prepared by immunoSEQ multiplex PCR; TCRdb keeps only in-frame clonotypes and omits some of them. The table shows about 120,000 clones, with around 50% occurring only once. Input material: NKG2D-low CD8+ T cells sorted from blood. The receptor set was obtained from a human donor with alopecia areata.

The chain links TRBV11-2 to TRBJ2-7, with 13 bases that match TRBD2. V lost 8 bases, J lost 4 bases, and 2 bases stayed unmatched. This CDR3 is built from 13 residues. Looked up from germline, CDR1 is SGHAT and CDR2 is FQNNGV. CDR3 protein: CASLGLAGYEQYF. In DNA, the CDR3 is TGTGCCAGCCTGGGACTAGCGGGATACGAGCAGTACTTC.

The chain has TRBV5-6 and TRBJ1-2; 7 bases match TRBD1. The germline CDR1 and CDR2 sequences are SGHDT and YYEEEE. V dropped 4 bases and J dropped 5; count of bases not matched to a gene: 2. CDR3 length: 12 amino acids. The CDR3 DNA sequence: TGTGCCAGCAGCGGGACAGAGTATGGCTACACCTTC. Encoded protein: CASSGTEYGYTF.

The V and J genes are TRBV9 and TRBJ2-7, with 9 bases identical to TRBD2. Germline V gene data show CDR1 as SGDLS and CDR2 as YYNGEE. The V and J ends lost 0 bases and 3 bases, in that order; junction bases with no gene match: 4. This CDR3 comprises 15 residues. For the CDR3, the DNA is TGTGCCAGCAGCGTAGAGGGACTAGCAAGCTACGAGCAGTACTTC. Residues: CASSVEGLASYEQYF.

V usage is TRBV25-1 and J usage is TRBJ2-1; weak D call: TRBD1 (6 bases). Germline V gene sequence: CDR1 MGHDK, CDR2 SYGVNS. Between the trimmed V and J ends, which lost 0 bases and 10 bases, there was a span of 10 bases. The CDR3 covers 13 residues. The CDR3 DNA reads TGTGCCAGCAGTGAATATACAGGGAACGAGCAGTTCTTC. This translates into CASSEYTGNEQFF.

The chain combines TRBV5-1 with TRBJ1-2, with a tentative D call TRBD1 (6 bases). V lost 5 bases to trimming and J lost 6 bases, with 17 bases between them. The CDR3 is 14 amino acids. Germline V CDR1 and CDR2: SGHRS, YFSETQ. The CDR3: CASSLVGPGDGYTF. Written as DNA, the CDR3 is TGCGCCAGCAGTCTAGTCGGGCCAGGGGATGGCTACACCTTC.

The chain is built from TRBV27 and TRBJ2-2; a weak D match, TRBD2 (6 bases). The germline CDR1 and CDR2 sequences are MNHEY and SMNVEV (reference sequence). V was shortened by 4 bases and J by 3 bases, with 27 bases between the two germline ends. The CDR3 extends over 20 amino acids. The CDR3 coding sequence is TGTGCCAGCAGTTCGCCCCTACCCCCTCCGGGGCGGGAATACACCGGGGAGCTGTTTTTT. It yields the protein CASSSPLPPPGREYTGELFF.

This clone turned up a few times. The chain employs TRBV28 and TRBJ1-2; possible D gene TRBD1, 5 bases. Trimming removed 6 bases at V and 8 bases at J, with 16 bases between. Germline CDR1 and CDR2: MDHEN and SYDVKM. The CDR3 consists of 13 residues. CDR3 residues: CASSPTEDVGYTF. The CDR3 DNA is TGTGCCAGCAGCCCGACAGAAGATGTGGGCTACACCTTC.

This clone was counted only a few times. The V and J genes are TRBV29-1 and TRBJ2-1; 10 nucleotides line up with TRBD2. The CDR3 runs 14 residues. The germline V gene encodes CDR1 SQVTM and CDR2 ANQGSEA. The ends lost 6 bases at V and 9 bases at J; junction bases unmatched: 11. CDR3 sequence: CSVLGLAGDPEQFF. The CDR3 DNA is TGCAGCGTCCTCGGTCTAGCGGGAGATCCTGAGCAGTTCTTC.

V usage is TRBV4-1 and J usage is TRBJ2-7; maybe TRBD2 (6 bases). V dropped 3 bases and J dropped 4 bases, with 13 bases sitting between them. Looked up from germline, CDR1 is MGHRA and CDR2 is YSYEKL. This CDR3 is built from 14 residues. CDR3 nucleotide sequence: TGCGCCAGCAGCCAGCGGGGAGTAGGATACGAGCAGTACTTC. Translating gives CASSQRGVGYEQYF.

The V and J genes are TRBV27 and TRBJ2-5; weak D call: TRBD1 (5 bases). This CDR3 is built from 15 residues. Per germline, CDR1 MNHEY and CDR2 SMNVEV (reference sequence). The V end lost 4 bases, the J end lost 5 bases, and 17 bases lay between the germline ends. CDR3 protein: CASSSGFQGGETQYF. The DNA for the CDR3 is TGTGCCAGCAGTTCCGGATTCCAGGGTGGGGAGACCCAGTACTTC.

V is TRBV9 and J is TRBJ2-1, with 9 nucleotides matching TRBD2. The ends lost 1 base at V and 10 bases at J; junction bases unmatched: 6. Germline V gene data show CDR1 as SGDLS and CDR2 as YYNGEE. CDR3 length equals 14 residues. The CDR3 DNA reads TGTGCCAGCAGCGTAATTAGCGGGGGTGAGGAGCAGTTCTTC. It translates to CASSVISGGEEQFF.

J is TRBJ2-7 and V is TRBV29-1, with TRBD2 identical over 7 bases. Per the germline V gene, CDR1 is SQVTM and CDR2 is ANQGSEA. After removal of 1 base from V and 3 bases from J, the junction contained 0 bases not matched to a gene. This CDR3 has 12 residues. Written as DNA, the CDR3 is TGCAGCGTTGAAGCTAGCGGCTACGAGCAGTACTTC. Its translation: CSVEASGYEQYF.

This chain uses TRBV29-1 with TRBJ2-7, with 7 bases matching TRBD2. CDR1 SQVTM and CDR2 ANQGSEA come from the germline V gene. V lost 0 bases to trimming and J lost 3 bases; unmatched junction nucleotides: 8. The CDR3 spans 15 residues. The CDR3 DNA sequence: TGCAGCGTTGAAGATACGGCGGGAGAAATCTACGAGCAGTACTTC. It encodes CSVEDTAGEIYEQYF.

The chain links TRBV29-1 to TRBJ1-1; D perhaps matches TRBD1 (6 bases). Germline CDR1 reads SQVTM; CDR2 reads ANQGSEA. The CDR3 has 11 amino acids. The V gene lost 7 bases and the J gene lost 3 bases, with 9 bases spanning the gap. The CDR3 bases are TGCAGCGGGGACATCGACACTGAAGCTTTCTTT. It translates to CSGDIDTEAFF.

The rearrangement uses TRBV11-2 and TRBJ2-1, with 11 nucleotides matching TRBD2. Germline lookup yields CDR1 SGHAT and CDR2 FQNNGV. This CDR3 spans 16 amino acids. The trim removed 3 bases at V and 9 bases at J, leaving 10 bases unmatched. The chain's CDR3 is CASSLASGGSPIEQFF. CDR3 in DNA: TGTGCCAGCAGCTTGGCTAGCGGGGGGTCCCCTATTGAGCAGTTCTTC.